The 17 T cell receptor beta chains listed next were all sequenced from one sample in a study of PD-1 blockade in classical Hodgkin lymphoma. TCRdb keeps only in-frame clones here, not all; method: immunoSEQ multiplex PCR. The sample records 25,000 to 35,000 clones, around 71% being singletons. Each patient experienced a relapse that followed autologous stem cell transplantation, and brentuximab vedotin exposure varied. The sample in question was peripheral blood mononuclear cells (PBMCs), obtained before the second cycle of nivolumab. The receptors were sampled from a human donor with classical Hodgkin lymphoma.

In nucleotides, the CDR3 is TGTGCCTGGGGACGAATTGGTTATAATTCACCCCTCCACTTT. Protein: CAWGRIGYNSPLHF. The V gene is TRBV30, the J gene TRBJ1-6; no reliable D call. CDR3 length equals 14 residues. Trimming removed 5 bases from V and 4 bases from J, with 12 bases in between. Germline V gives CDR1 GTSNPN, CDR2 SVGIG (reference sequence).

The rearrangement links TRBV4-1 to TRBJ2-1, with 7 bases aligning to TRBD2. The CDR3 is made up of 17 amino acids. J gave up 7 bases and V 0 bases, and 12 bases lay outside the gene matches. Germline V gene sequence: CDR1 MGHRA, CDR2 YSYEKL. The CDR3 loop reads CASSQDRTAGVRNEQFF. The CDR3 DNA sequence: TGCGCCAGCAGCCAAGATCGTACGGCGGGGGTGAGGAATGAGCAGTTCTTC.

The V call is TRBV5-4, the J call TRBJ2-1; 11 positions agree with TRBD2. This CDR3 region has 17 residues. Germline V gene lookup returns CDR1 SGHNT and CDR2 YYREEE (reference sequence). V was pared by 4 bases and J by 8 bases, with 14 bases of the junction left unmatched. For the CDR3, the DNA is TGTGCCAGCAGCCGAAAAAGCTCTAGCGGGGGGTCATATGAGCAGTTCTTC. Translating gives CASSRKSSSGGSYEQFF.

The chain recombines TRBV11-2 with TRBJ2-7, with 11 bases matching TRBD2. Germline trimming cut 5 bases from V and 4 bases from J; bases unmatched to any gene: 4. The germline gives CDR1 SGHAT, CDR2 FQNNGV. This CDR3 has 14 residues. CDR3 loop: CASSLGTSGYEQYF. The DNA of the CDR3 is TGTGCCAGCAGCCTAGGGACTAGCGGATACGAGCAGTACTTC.

The chain links TRBV15 to TRBJ2-7, with D unresolved. The germline CDR1 and CDR2 sequences are LNHNV and YYDKDF (reference sequence). The CDR3 length is 14 residues. The V gene lost 3 bases and the J gene lost 1 base, with 10 bases spanning the gap. CDR3 residues: CATSRKRSSYEQYF. For the CDR3, the DNA is TGTGCCACCAGCAGGAAGCGTAGTTCCTACGAGCAGTACTTC.

This clone was picked up one time. The genes are TRBV18 and TRBJ1-5; a possible D gene is TRBD1 (6 bases). The CDR3 contains 15 residues. V lost 3 bases and J lost 2, with 11 bases in between. Germline CDR1 and CDR2: KGHSH and LQKENI. The CDR3 bases are TGTGCCAGCTCACCGCCGGGGGGCCGCAATCAGCCCCAGCATTTT. Amino acids: CASSPPGGRNQPQHF.

The V and J genes are TRBV12-5 and TRBJ1-4; D uncertain. V dropped 6 bases and J dropped 0 bases, with 8 bases sitting between them. The CDR3 extends over 14 amino acids. Germline CDR1 and CDR2: LGHNT and FRNRAP. In nucleotides, the CDR3 is TGTGCTAGTGGAGGAGGATCAACTAATGAAAAACTGTTTTTT. Amino acid sequence: CASGGGSTNEKLFF.

Judged by abundance, this clone is medium-sized. This chain uses TRBV7-2 with TRBJ1-3; D ambiguous. This CDR3 has 16 residues. Germline values: CDR1 SGHTA, CDR2 FQGNSA. The V gene lost 6 bases and the J gene lost 0 bases, with 15 bases spanning the gap. The CDR3 sequence is CASSTPEVLSGNTIYF. The CDR3 region has the DNA TGTGCCAGCAGTACCCCCGAGGTCCTCTCTGGAAACACCATATATTTT.

The rearrangement links TRBV9 to TRBJ1-4; D unresolved. V shed 0 bases and J shed 8 bases, with 8 bases lying between them. In germline, CDR1 is SGDLS, CDR2 YYNGEE. The CDR3 totals 13 residues. The CDR3 sequence: CASSVAIGEKLFF. The CDR3 bases are TGTGCCAGCAGCGTAGCTATCGGGGAAAAACTGTTTTTT.

This clone was detected a few times. The rearrangement uses TRBV5-5 and TRBJ2-7; D is uncertain. The CDR3 covers 13 residues. Germline V gene data show CDR1 as SGHKS and CDR2 as YYEKEE (reference sequence). Trimming left V 1 base short and J 7 bases short, with 12 bases between. CDR3 sequence (DNA): TGTGCCAGCAGCTTGTCCCCAGGAGCGGAGCAGTACTTC. It is translated as CASSLSPGAEQYF.

J is TRBJ2-3 and V is TRBV18; D is ambiguous. The CDR3 is made up of 11 amino acids. Germline CDR1 reads KGHSH; CDR2 reads LQKENI. The V end was cut by 3 bases, the J end by 5 bases, with 3 bases between. CDR3 nucleotides: TGTGCCAGCTCACCCCAAGATACGCAGTATTTT. The encoded protein is CASSPQDTQYF.

The CDR3 bases are TGTGCCAGCTCATCCCTCGGCGGGAACACTGAAGCTTTCTTT. Translated, it gives CASSSLGGNTEAFF. This rearrangement joins TRBV7-6 to TRBJ1-1; no clear D gene. CDR1 and CDR2 from the germline V gene are SGHVS and FNYEAQ. Trimming pared 8 bases from V and 1 base from J, leaving 14 bases between. This CDR3 has 14 residues.

This clone was seen just once. The genes are TRBV2 and TRBJ1-5; 10 bases are a match to TRBD1. Trimming at V came to 4 bases and at J to 4 bases, leaving 7 bases not matched to a gene. The CDR3 has 16 residues. CDR1 SNHLY and CDR2 FYNNEI come from the germline V gene. As DNA, the CDR3 is TGTGCCAGCAGTGCCTGGGGACAGGGGATAAATCAGCCCCAGCATTTT. Its protein product is CASSAWGQGINQPQHF.

The chain has TRBV6-4 and TRBJ2-5; D gene uncertain. This CDR3 contains 12 residues. Between the trimmed V and J ends, which lost 11 bases and 1 base, there was a span of 11 bases. The germline V gene encodes CDR1 MRHNA and CDR2 SNTAGT. CDR3 sequence reads: CARLILQETQYF. The CDR3 coding sequence is TGTGCCCGGCTTATTCTCCAAGAGACCCAGTACTTC.

The rearrangement links TRBV4-3 to TRBJ2-7; tentatively, D is TRBD1 or TRBD2 (5 bases each). Per the germline V gene, CDR1 is LGHNA and CDR2 is YSLEER. Trimming removed 4 bases from V and 2 bases from J, with 15 bases in between. The CDR3 is 15 amino acids. CDR3: CASSLYPGRTYEQYF. The CDR3 DNA is TGCGCCAGCAGCCTTTATCCGGGACGGACCTACGAGCAGTACTTC.

J is TRBJ1-1 and V is TRBV6-1; 8 bases align to TRBD1. The CDR3 is 15 residues long. Germline values: CDR1 MNHNS, CDR2 SASEGT. V trimming: 6 bases; J trimming: 0 bases; junction bases outside the gene matches: 6. This CDR3 reads CASRVDRAMNTEAFF. The CDR3 bases are TGTGCCAGCAGGGTGGACAGGGCCATGAACACTGAAGCTTTCTTT.

V usage is TRBV19 and J usage is TRBJ2-7, with D possibly matching TRBD1 (6 bases). CDR1 and CDR2 from the germline V gene are LNHDA and SQIVND (reference sequence). This CDR3 spans 15 amino acids. Trimming cost V 1 base and J 1 base, with 11 bases left between them. The CDR3 reads CASSIGRGSSYEQYF. For the CDR3, the DNA is TGTGCCAGTAGTATAGGCAGGGGTTCGTCCTACGAGCAGTACTTC.